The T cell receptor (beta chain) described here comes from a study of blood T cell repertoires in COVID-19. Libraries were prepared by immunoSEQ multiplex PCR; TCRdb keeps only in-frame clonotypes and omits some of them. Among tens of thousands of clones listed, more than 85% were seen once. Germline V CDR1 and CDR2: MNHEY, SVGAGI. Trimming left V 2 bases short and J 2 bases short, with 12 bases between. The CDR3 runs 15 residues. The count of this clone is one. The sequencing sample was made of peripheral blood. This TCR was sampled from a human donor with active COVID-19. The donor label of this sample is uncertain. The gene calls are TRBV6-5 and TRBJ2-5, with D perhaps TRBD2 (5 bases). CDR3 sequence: CASSYTPRTQETQYF. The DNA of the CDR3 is TGTGCCAGCAGTTACACTCCCCGGACTCAAGAGACCCAGTACTTC.